The 22 T cell receptor beta chains below come from one sample, sequenced in a study of T cell repertoires in cytomegalovirus infection. TCRdb itself ran the reads through MiXCR, one entry per CDR3 protein. Counted here are some 480,000 distinct CDR3 sequences, roughly 34% occurring once; the ten biggest clones make up around a sixth. Their specific antigens are unknown. The starting material was cultured PBMCs, obtained from culture after CMV antigen stimulation. These receptors were obtained from a human donor in good health (CMV status not recorded). Some clones in this sample may be carry-over from other donors' samples.

The table lists this clonotype with many counts. The chain employs TRBV7-6 and TRBJ2-2; 9 bases agree with TRBD2. J lost 2 bases, V lost 0 bases, and 4 bases had no gene match. CDR3 length equals 17 residues. Germline-derived CDR1 and CDR2 are SGHVS and FNYEAQ. The CDR3 loop is CASSLAASGVNTGELFF. As DNA, the CDR3 is TGTGCCAGCAGCTTAGCGGCTAGCGGGGTTAACACCGGGGAGCTGTTTTTT.

The V call is TRBV19, the J call TRBJ2-3, with D possibly matching TRBD2 (6 bases). In germline, CDR1 is LNHDA, CDR2 SQIVND (reference sequence). The CDR3 length is 14 residues. V lost 4 bases and J 4 bases, leaving 12 bases between the germline ends. The DNA of the CDR3 is TGTGCCAGTAGTACACTAGCAGGCGCAGATACGCAGTATTTT. Amino acids: CASSTLAGADTQYF. The entire variable domain, with the rest obtained from reference TRBV19 and TRBJ2-3, is as follows: DGGITQSPKYLFRKEGQNVTLSCEQNLNHDAMYWYRQDPGQGLRLIYYSQIVNDFQKGDIAEGYSVSREKKESFPLTVTSAQKNPTAFYLCASSTLAGADTQYFGPGTRLTVL.

The rearrangement links TRBV27 to TRBJ1-1; no clear D. CDR3 size: 13 residues. Deletions cut 3 bases from V and 3 bases from J, with 8 bases between. Germline V gene lookup returns CDR1 MNHEY and CDR2 SMNVEV (reference sequence). The CDR3 region has the DNA TGTGCCAGCAGTTTCACCGAGGACACTGAAGCTTTCTTT. This codes for CASSFTEDTEAFF.

This clonotype was detected a few times. CDR3 DNA: TGTGCCAGCAGCTTATTCGAGGGTAATGAGCAGTTCTTC. Translating gives CASSLFEGNEQFF. The chain employs TRBV7-6 and TRBJ2-1; a weak D match, TRBD2 (5 bases). V lost 2 bases and J 7 bases, leaving 9 bases between the germline ends. The germline V gene encodes CDR1 SGHVS and CDR2 FNYEAQ. This CDR3 has 13 amino acids.

This clonotype was picked up many times. This rearrangement joins TRBV7-2 to TRBJ1-6; D call uncertain. This CDR3 is 12 amino acids long. The V gene's germline CDR1 is SGHTA and CDR2 FQGNSA. V lost 3 bases, J lost 8 bases, and 5 bases lay in between. CDR3 coding DNA: TGTGCCAGCAGCTTGAATTATTCACCCCTCCACTTT. It codes for CASSLNYSPLHF.

The chain carries TRBV12-3 or TRBV12-4 and TRBJ2-3; 11 nucleotides match TRBD1. The CDR3 length is 15 residues. With V trimmed by 5 bases and J by 5 bases, 6 bases remained unmatched. CDR3: CASSPDRGLGDTQYF. The CDR3 DNA reads as TGTGCCAGCAGTCCGGACAGGGGGCTTGGAGATACGCAGTATTTT.

The chain recombines TRBV11-3 with TRBJ2-1, with 7 bases lining up with TRBD2. The CDR3 contains 14 residues. With 5 bases clipped from V and 8 bases from J, the junction kept 9 bases outside the gene matches. Germline V gene sequence: CDR1 SGHNT, CDR2 YENEEA. Here the CDR3 DNA reads TGTGCCAGCAGCCGAGGGAGGGCCGTGGATGAGCAGTTCTTC. It codes for CASSRGRAVDEQFF.

The table lists this clonotype with a few counts. The rearrangement uses TRBV11-2 and TRBJ2-5, with D possibly matching TRBD2 (6 bases). Trimming shortened V by 6 bases and J by 5 bases, and 10 bases separated the two germline ends. Germline CDR1 SGHAT, CDR2 FQNNGV. This CDR3 comprises 12 residues. The CDR3 protein is CASSGREETQYF. As DNA, the CDR3 is TGTGCCAGCAGTGGTCGGGAGGAGACCCAGTACTTC.

The rearrangement links TRBV12-3 or TRBV12-4 to TRBJ1-4, with 11 positions matching TRBD1. Trimming at V came to 6 bases and at J to 7 bases, leaving 4 bases not matched to a gene. The CDR3 covers 14 residues. The CDR3 nucleotides are TGTGCCAGCAGCCCGGGGACAGGGGGTGAAAAACTGTTTTTT. Encoded protein: CASSPGTGGEKLFF.

The sample holds a few counts of this clonotype. This chain joins TRBV15 and TRBJ2-1, with 12 bases fitting TRBD2. The CDR3 length is 14 residues. The trim removed 5 bases at V and 5 bases at J, leaving 1 base unmatched. Germline lookup yields CDR1 LNHNV and CDR2 YYDKDF (reference sequence). The CDR3 here is CATSRTSGNNEQFF. CDR3 sequence (DNA): TGTGCCACCAGCCGGACTAGCGGGAACAATGAGCAGTTCTTC.

This clonotype has a single count. V usage is TRBV6-8 and J usage is TRBJ2-7, with TRBD2 matching over 7 bases. This CDR3 has 17 residues. Trimming took 6 bases from V and 3 from J; bases not matched to a gene: 17. Germline-derived CDR1 and CDR2 are MNHGY and SAAAGT. The CDR3 region is CASRDPIAGLPYYEQYV. CDR3 sequence (DNA): TGTGCCAGCAGGGACCCCATCGCGGGACTACCGTACTACGAGCAGTACGTC.

A few counts support this clonotype. This chain uses TRBV5-4 with TRBJ2-1; D is tentatively TRBD1 or TRBD2 (5 bases each). Germline V gene sequence: CDR1 SGHNT, CDR2 YYREEE (reference sequence). CDR3 length: 14 residues. Trimming removed 0 bases from V and 8 bases from J, with 12 bases in between. The CDR3 sequence: CASSLVVGEHEQFF. CDR3 bases: TGTGCCAGCAGCTTGGTAGTAGGGGAGCATGAGCAGTTCTTC.

The V gene is TRBV27, the J gene TRBJ1-2, with D perhaps matching TRBD1 (6 bases). The germline V gene encodes CDR1 MNHEY and CDR2 SMNVEV (reference sequence). This CDR3 spans 16 amino acids. Between the trimmed V and J ends, which lost 6 bases and 1 base, there was a span of 18 bases. The CDR3 region is CASREGGVRVNYGYTF. The CDR3 region has the DNA TGTGCCAGCAGGGAAGGGGGAGTACGGGTTAACTATGGCTACACCTTC.

This clonotype was picked up a small number of times. The chain combines TRBV7-6 with TRBJ2-2, with TRBD2 matching over 8 bases. The CDR3 sequence is 16 residues long. V lost 2 bases, J lost 5 bases, and 7 bases stayed unmatched. Germline CDR1 SGHVS, CDR2 FNYEAQ. The CDR3 DNA sequence: TGTGCCAGCAGCTTAACGGGACTAGTGAATACCGGGGAGCTGTTTTTT. Its translation: CASSLTGLVNTGELFF.

J is TRBJ2-2 and V is TRBV7-8; perhaps TRBD2 as D (5 bases). V was shortened by 3 bases and J by 3 bases, with 17 bases between the two germline ends. Germline CDR1 SGHVS, CDR2 FQNEAQ. The CDR3 contains 17 residues. As DNA, the CDR3 is TGTGCCAGCAGCTTTCCGAGGGCCTATGGGGACACCGGGGAGCTGTTTTTT. This codes for CASSFPRAYGDTGELFF.

This clonotype turned up a few times. This rearrangement joins TRBV6-2 or TRBV6-3 to TRBJ2-1, with 9 bases lining up with TRBD2. The V segment lost 3 bases and the J segment 6 bases; nucleotides outside the gene matches: 9. The CDR3 covers 16 residues. The V gene's germline CDR1 is MNHEY and CDR2 SVGEGT. This chain's CDR3 is CASSYAAGGPPNEQFF. The CDR3 coding sequence is TGTGCCAGCAGTTATGCCGCGGGAGGGCCTCCCAATGAGCAGTTCTTC.

The V and J genes are TRBV19 and TRBJ2-3; 8 bases agree with TRBD2. Germline-derived CDR1 and CDR2 are LNHDA and SQIVND (reference sequence). After removal of 3 bases from V and 2 bases from J, the junction contained 13 bases not matched to a gene. The CDR3 has 18 amino acids. Written as DNA, the CDR3 is TGTGCCAGTAGTATTGGGATTAAGCGGGAGTCTGACACAGATACGCAGTATTTT. It is translated as CASSIGIKRESDTDTQYF.

The rearrangement uses TRBV27 and TRBJ1-5, with 8 bases that match TRBD1. There are 15 residues in the CDR3. Trimming cost V 5 bases and J 2 bases; bases outside gene matches: 5. Germline loops: CDR1 MNHEY, CDR2 SMNVEV (reference sequence). The CDR3 spells CASSLDREGNQPQHF. CDR3 nucleotide sequence: TGTGCCAGCAGTCTGGACAGGGAAGGCAATCAGCCCCAGCATTTT.

The CDR3 sequence is CASSPLGSGDEQYV. The CDR3 nucleotides are TGTGCCAGCAGCCCCTTGGGAAGCGGAGACGAGCAGTACGTC. The chain uses TRBV7-9 and TRBJ2-7; tentatively, D is TRBD2 (5 bases). Looked up from germline, CDR1 is SEHNR and CDR2 is FQNEAQ (reference sequence). The V end was cut by 5 bases, the J end by 5 bases, with 16 bases between. The CDR3 is 14 amino acids.

The chain employs TRBV5-6 and TRBJ2-1; 7 bases agree with TRBD1. The CDR3 is made up of 14 amino acids. Losses at the gene ends were 0 bases for V and 8 bases for J; bases not matched to a gene: 5. Germline loops: CDR1 SGHDT, CDR2 YYEEEE. CDR3 amino acids: CASSLEDRRHEQFF. In DNA, the CDR3 is TGTGCCAGCAGCTTGGAGGACAGGCGACATGAGCAGTTCTTC.

This chain connects TRBV7-2 to TRBJ2-3; tentative D call: TRBD2 (5 bases). The germline V gene encodes CDR1 SGHTA and CDR2 FQGNSA. The CDR3 covers 13 residues. Trimming took off 9 bases at V and 1 base at J, with 11 bases between the two ends. For the CDR3, the DNA is TGTGCCAGTAGGGAGTCCCGCACAGATACGCAGTATTTT. This encodes CASRESRTDTQYF.

This chain uses TRBV6-2 or TRBV6-3 with TRBJ2-1; maybe TRBD2 (5 bases). CDR3 size: 18 residues. Trimming removed 0 bases from V and 0 bases from J, with 15 bases in between. The germline CDR1 and CDR2 sequences are MNHEY and SVGEGT. The CDR3 DNA reads TGTGCCAGCAGTTACTCTCCCCGTCCTGAGGGCTCCTACAATGAGCAGTTCTTC. This codes for CASSYSPRPEGSYNEQFF.